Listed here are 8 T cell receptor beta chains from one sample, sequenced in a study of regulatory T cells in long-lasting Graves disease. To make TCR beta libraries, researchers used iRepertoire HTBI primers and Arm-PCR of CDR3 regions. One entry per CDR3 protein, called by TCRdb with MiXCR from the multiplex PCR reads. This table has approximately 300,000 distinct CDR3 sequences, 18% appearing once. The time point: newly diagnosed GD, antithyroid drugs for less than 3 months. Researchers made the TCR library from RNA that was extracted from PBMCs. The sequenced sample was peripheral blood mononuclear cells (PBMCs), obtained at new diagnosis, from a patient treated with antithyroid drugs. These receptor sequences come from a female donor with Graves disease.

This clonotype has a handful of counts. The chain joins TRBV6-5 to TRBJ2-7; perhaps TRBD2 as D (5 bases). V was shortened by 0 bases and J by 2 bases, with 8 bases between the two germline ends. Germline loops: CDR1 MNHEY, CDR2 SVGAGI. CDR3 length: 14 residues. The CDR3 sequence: CASSYSGRPYEQYF. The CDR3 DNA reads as TGTGCCAGCAGTTACTCGGGGAGACCCTACGAGCAGTACTTC.

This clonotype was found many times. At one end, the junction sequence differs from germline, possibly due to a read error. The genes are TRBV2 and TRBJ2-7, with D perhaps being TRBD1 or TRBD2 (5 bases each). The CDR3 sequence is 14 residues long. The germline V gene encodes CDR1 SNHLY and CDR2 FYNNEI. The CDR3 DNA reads TGTGCCAGCAGTGATTGGGGACCCTCCGACGAGCAGTACTTC. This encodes CASSDWGPSDEQYF.

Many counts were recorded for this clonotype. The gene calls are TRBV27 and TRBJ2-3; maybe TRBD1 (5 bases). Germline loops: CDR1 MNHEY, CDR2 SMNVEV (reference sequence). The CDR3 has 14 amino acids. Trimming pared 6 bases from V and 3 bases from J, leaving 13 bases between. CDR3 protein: CASRPAGATDTQYF. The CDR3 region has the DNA TGTGCCAGCAGGCCAGCTGGGGCAACAGATACGCAGTATTTT.

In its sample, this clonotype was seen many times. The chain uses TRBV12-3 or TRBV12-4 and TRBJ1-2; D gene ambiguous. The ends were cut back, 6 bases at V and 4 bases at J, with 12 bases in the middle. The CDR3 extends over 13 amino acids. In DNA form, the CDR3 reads TGTGCCAGCAGCCCCGCCACATCCTATGGCTACACCTTC. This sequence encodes CASSPATSYGYTF.

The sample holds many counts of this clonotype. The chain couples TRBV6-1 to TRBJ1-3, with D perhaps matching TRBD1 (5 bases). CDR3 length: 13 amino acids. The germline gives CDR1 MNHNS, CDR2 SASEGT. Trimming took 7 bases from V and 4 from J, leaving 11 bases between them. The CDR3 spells CASTGTAGNTIYF. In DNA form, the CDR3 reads TGTGCCAGCACTGGGACCGCGGGAAACACCATATATTTT.

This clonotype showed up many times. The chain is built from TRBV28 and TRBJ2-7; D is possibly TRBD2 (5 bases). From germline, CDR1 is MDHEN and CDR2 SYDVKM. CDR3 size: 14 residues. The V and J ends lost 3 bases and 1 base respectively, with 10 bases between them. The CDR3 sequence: CASSFPGKSYEQYF. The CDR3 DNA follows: TGTGCCAGCAGTTTTCCCGGGAAATCCTACGAGCAGTACTTC.

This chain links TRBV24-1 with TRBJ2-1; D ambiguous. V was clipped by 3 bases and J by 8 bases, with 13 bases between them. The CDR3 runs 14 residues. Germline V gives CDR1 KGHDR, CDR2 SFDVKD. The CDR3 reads CATSDRSGSDEQFF. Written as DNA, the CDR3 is TGTGCCACCAGTGATCGATCAGGTTCAGATGAGCAGTTCTTC.

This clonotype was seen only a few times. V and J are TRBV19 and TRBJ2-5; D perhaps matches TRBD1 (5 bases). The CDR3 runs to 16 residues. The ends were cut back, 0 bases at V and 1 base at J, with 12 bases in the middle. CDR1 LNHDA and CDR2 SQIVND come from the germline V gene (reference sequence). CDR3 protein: CASSIDFVTGQETQYF. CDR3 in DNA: TGTGCCAGTAGTATAGATTTCGTAACAGGCCAAGAGACCCAGTACTTC.